The 21 T cell receptor beta chains reported below all come from one sample, sequenced in a study of CD8+ T cells in alopecia areata. In each case, RNA was isolated and then reverse transcribed into cDNA as the sequencing template. Clones were read by immunoSEQ multiplex PCR, and TCRdb kept only the in-frame ones, dropping some. The repertoire holds 150,000 or so clones, with about three fifths as singletons. This sample comprised CD4+ T cells sorted from blood, obtained at week 0. The source of these receptors is a human donor with alopecia areata.

The chain links TRBV4-2 to TRBJ1-5; no clear D. The CDR3 has 14 amino acids. Trimming removed 1 base at V and 4 bases at J, with 8 bases between. Germline loops: CDR1 LGHNA, CDR2 YNFKEQ. CDR3 DNA: TGTGCCAGCAGCCAAGTCACGGTTAATCAGCCCCAGCATTTT. This gives the protein CASSQVTVNQPQHF.

The chain joins TRBV7-2 to TRBJ2-5, with D unresolved. The CDR3 consists of 12 residues. Trimming shortened V by 5 bases and J by 0 bases, and 4 bases separated the two germline ends. Germline values: CDR1 SGHTA, CDR2 FQGNSA. The CDR3 protein is CASSRYQETQYF. The CDR3 region has the DNA TGTGCCAGCAGCCGATACCAAGAGACCCAGTACTTC.

The chain couples TRBV7-3 to TRBJ2-5, with D possibly matching TRBD2 (6 bases). Germline-derived CDR1 and CDR2 are SGHTA and FQGTGA. V was cut by 5 bases and J by 5 bases, with 15 bases left in between. CDR3 length: 14 amino acids. CDR3 sequence reads: CASSPQTSGETQYF. DNA for the CDR3: TGTGCCAGCAGCCCGCAGACTAGTGGGGAGACCCAGTACTTC.

The chain is built from TRBV19 and TRBJ2-7; possibly TRBD1 or TRBD2 for D (5 bases each). The CDR3 is made up of 15 amino acids. Germline CDR1 and CDR2: LNHDA and SQIVND (reference sequence). The ends were cut back, 5 bases at V and 0 bases at J, with 14 bases in the middle. CDR3 loop: CASSLTWGSSYEQYF. Here the CDR3 DNA reads TGTGCCAGTAGTCTAACATGGGGGAGCTCCTACGAGCAGTACTTC.

Only one count was recorded for this clone. V is TRBV5-6 and J is TRBJ1-2, with 7 bases fitting TRBD1. The germline V gene has CDR1 SGHDT and CDR2 YYEEEE. Trimming removed 6 bases from V and 8 bases from J; junction bases left unmatched: 10. The CDR3 loop spans 13 amino acids. The CDR3 sequence: CASTKQGLEGYTF. CDR3 bases: TGTGCCAGCACCAAACAGGGGTTGGAGGGCTACACCTTC. The full variable domain, its missing parts supplied by reference TRBV5-6 and TRBJ1-2, is DAGVTQSPTHLIKTRGQQVTLRCSPKSGHDTVSWYQQALGQGPQFIFQYYEEEERQRGNFPDRFSGHQFPNYSSELNVNALLLGDSALYLCASTKQGLEGYTFGSGTRLTVV.

The V gene is TRBV18, the J gene TRBJ2-3, with no clear D. CDR1 is KGHSH, CDR2 LQKENI, per germline. V lost 3 bases, J lost 2 bases, and 9 bases lay in between. The CDR3 loop spans 14 amino acids. The DNA for the CDR3 is TGTGCCAGCTCACCTTACCGTAACACAGATACGCAGTATTTT. Protein: CASSPYRNTDTQYF. Using reference TRBV18 and TRBJ2-3 for the parts outside the CDR3, the full variable domain is NAGVMQNPRHLVRRRGQEARLRCSPMKGHSHVYWYRQLPEEGLKFMVYLQKENIIDESGMPKERFSAEFPKEGPSILRIQQVVRGDSAAYFCASSPYRNTDTQYFGPGTRLTVL.

The rearrangement joins TRBV25-1 to TRBJ1-4, with 9 bases matching TRBD1. V shed 5 bases and J 7 bases; nucleotides not matched to a gene: 8. The CDR3 has 15 residues. Germline V gives CDR1 MGHDK, CDR2 SYGVNS. The CDR3 loop is CASSSSGQGTEKLFF. CDR3 sequence (DNA): TGTGCCAGCAGTAGCTCTGGACAGGGGACTGAAAAACTGTTTTTT.

The V gene is TRBV7-8, the J gene TRBJ2-7; TRBD1 agrees at 9 bases. CDR1 and CDR2 (germline): SGHVS, FQNEAQ. The J segment lost 1 base and the V segment lost 6 bases, leaving 10 bases of the junction unmatched. The CDR3 length is 16 residues. This CDR3 is CASRLTRGQGSYEQYF. The DNA of the CDR3 is TGTGCCAGCAGACTGACGAGGGGACAGGGTTCCTACGAGCAGTACTTC.

As DNA, the CDR3 is TGTGCCAGTCGCAGAGGGTCCTACGAGCAGTACTTC. Its translation is CASRRGSYEQYF. The chain has TRBV27 and TRBJ2-7; TRBD2 is a possible D gene (5 bases). The ends were cut back, 9 bases at V and 1 base at J, with 10 bases in the middle. Germline values: CDR1 MNHEY, CDR2 SMNVEV (reference sequence). The CDR3 sequence is 12 residues long.

This rearrangement joins TRBV30 to TRBJ1-6; 9 bases are shared with TRBD1. There are 16 residues in the CDR3. In germline, CDR1 is GTSNPN, CDR2 SVGIG (reference sequence). V lost 1 base, J lost 6 bases, and 7 bases stayed unmatched. The DNA of the CDR3 is TGTGCCTGGAGTGCTGAAGGGACAGGGCGTAATTCACCCCTCCACTTT. Its translation is CAWSAEGTGRNSPLHF.

The chain joins TRBV18 to TRBJ2-1; D call uncertain. The CDR3 has 13 amino acids. Germline V gene sequence: CDR1 KGHSH, CDR2 LQKENI. V shed 5 bases and J shed 6 bases, with 11 bases lying between them. The CDR3 DNA reads TGTGCCAGCTCAGTTCCGGTCCCCAATGAGCAGTTCTTC. This gives the protein CASSVPVPNEQFF. Supplemented by reference TRBV18 and TRBJ2-1, the full variable domain reads NAGVMQNPRHLVRRRGQEARLRCSPMKGHSHVYWYRQLPEEGLKFMVYLQKENIIDESGMPKERFSAEFPKEGPSILRIQQVVRGDSAAYFCASSVPVPNEQFFGPGTRLTVL.

The V and J genes are TRBV30 and TRBJ2-1; 7 bases fit TRBD1. The ends lost 2 bases at V and 6 bases at J; junction bases unmatched: 7. CDR3 length: 14 residues. Germline V lookup: CDR1 GTSNPN, CDR2 SVGIG (reference sequence). The CDR3 DNA is TGTGCCTGGAGTCGGGACAGCTACCGCAATGAGCAGTTCTTC. Protein product: CAWSRDSYRNEQFF.

This chain uses TRBV29-1 with TRBJ2-6, with 9 bases that match TRBD1. The CDR3 contains 16 residues. Looked up from germline, CDR1 is SQVTM and CDR2 is ANQGSEA. V dropped 3 bases and J dropped 0; count of bases not matched to a gene: 3. Here the CDR3 reads CSVDGTGNSGANVLTF. In DNA form, the CDR3 reads TGCAGCGTTGACGGGACAGGGAACTCTGGGGCCAACGTCCTGACTTTC.

This clone appeared once. The chain joins TRBV30 to TRBJ1-3, with D hard to call. V dropped 0 bases and J dropped 0 bases, with 3 bases sitting between them. The CDR3 is made up of 13 amino acids. Germline CDR1 GTSNPN, CDR2 SVGIG (reference sequence). This CDR3 reads CAWSVVSGNTIYF. The CDR3 DNA reads as TGTGCCTGGAGTGTAGTCTCTGGAAACACCATATATTTT.

The rearrangement uses TRBV28 and TRBJ1-1, with D uncertain. The CDR3 is 12 residues long. Germline assignment: CDR1 MDHEN and CDR2 SYDVKM. The V and J ends lost 3 bases and 7 bases respectively, with 9 bases between them. The CDR3 is CASSFTGFEAFF. CDR3 coding DNA: TGTGCCAGCAGTTTCACGGGCTTTGAAGCTTTCTTT.

The CDR3 sequence: CASSGGWGGSYEQYF. For the CDR3, the DNA is TGTGCCAGCAGCGGCGGCTGGGGAGGGTCCTACGAGCAGTACTTC. This rearrangement joins TRBV7-8 to TRBJ2-7; 7 bases match TRBD2. The germline CDR1 and CDR2 sequences are SGHVS and FQNEAQ. Trimming removed 5 bases from V and 1 base from J; junction bases left unmatched: 8. There are 15 residues in the CDR3.

This clone was counted only a few times. The V and J genes are TRBV30 and TRBJ2-5; D remains unclear. Trimming shortened V by 2 bases and J by 4 bases, and 5 bases separated the two germline ends. The germline CDR1 and CDR2 sequences are GTSNPN and SVGIG (reference sequence). CDR3 length: 11 residues. In DNA, the CDR3 is TGTGCCTGGAGTCGTAGAGAGACCCAGTACTTC. Its translation is CAWSRRETQYF.

The sample holds one count of this clone. CDR3 amino acids: CASSSPGEKGGYTF. The DNA for the CDR3 is TGTGCCAGCAGCTCGCCAGGGGAAAAGGGTGGCTACACCTTC. The gene calls are TRBV5-4 and TRBJ1-2; D may be TRBD1 (6 bases). V was clipped by 3 bases and J by 7 bases, with 16 bases between them. In germline, CDR1 is SGHNT, CDR2 YYREEE (reference sequence). The CDR3 has 14 residues. Using reference TRBV5-4 and TRBJ1-2 for the parts outside the CDR3, the full variable domain is ETGVTQSPTHLIKTRGQQVTLRCSSQSGHNTVSWYQQALGQGPQFIFQYYREEENGRGNFPPRFSGLQFPNYSSELNVNALELDDSALYLCASSSPGEKGGYTFGSGTRLTVV.

J is TRBJ1-2 and V is TRBV5-4; D possibly corresponds to TRBD1 (5 bases). CDR1 and CDR2 (germline): SGHNT, YYREEE (reference sequence). The CDR3 totals 14 residues. V lost 0 bases and J lost 5, with 11 bases in between. This CDR3 is CASSLDGQGYGYTF. The CDR3 nucleotides are TGTGCCAGCAGCTTGGATGGGCAGGGTTATGGCTACACCTTC.

The chain recombines TRBV7-2 with TRBJ1-2, with TRBD1 matching over 7 bases. The V and J ends lost 0 bases and 8 bases, in that order; junction bases with no gene match: 6. The CDR3 consists of 14 residues. Germline V gene sequence: CDR1 SGHTA, CDR2 FQGNSA. The CDR3 nucleotides read TGTGCCAGCAGCTTAGCTGACAGGGAAGAGGGCTACACCTTC. Protein product: CASSLADREEGYTF.

The chain links TRBV25-1 to TRBJ1-6, with D possibly matching TRBD1 (5 bases). V shed 4 bases and J shed 0 bases, with 13 bases lying between them. Germline V gives CDR1 MGHDK, CDR2 SYGVNS. The CDR3 sequence is 17 residues long. The CDR3 DNA sequence: TGTGCCAGCAGTGGAGGACGGGGGAGCTCCTATAATTCACCCCTCCACTTT. This encodes CASSGGRGSSYNSPLHF.